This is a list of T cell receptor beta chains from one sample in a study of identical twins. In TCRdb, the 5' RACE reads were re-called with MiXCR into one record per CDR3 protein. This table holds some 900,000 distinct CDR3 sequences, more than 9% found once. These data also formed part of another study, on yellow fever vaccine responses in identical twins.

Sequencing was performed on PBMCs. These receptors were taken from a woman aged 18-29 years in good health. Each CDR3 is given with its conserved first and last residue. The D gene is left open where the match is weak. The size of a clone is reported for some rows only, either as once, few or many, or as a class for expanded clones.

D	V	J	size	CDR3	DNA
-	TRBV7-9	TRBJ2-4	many	CASSQKRSSSKNIQYF	TGTGCCAGCAGCCAAAAGCGGTCCTCCTCCAAAAACATTCAGTACTTC
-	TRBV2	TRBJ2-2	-	CAIGPGHLCGELFF	TGTGCCATCGGCCCCGGACACCTCTGCGGGGAGCTGTTTTTT
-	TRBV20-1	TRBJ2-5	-	CSYFRLEEETQYF	TGCAGCTACTTCCGACTGGAAGAGGAGACCCAGTACTTC
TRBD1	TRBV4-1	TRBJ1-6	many	CASSLQDRNSPLHF	TGCGCCAGCAGCCTTCAGGACAGGAATTCACCCCTCCACTTT
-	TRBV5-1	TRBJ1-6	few	CASTLSPGETSPPLHF	TGCGCCAGCACCTTATCACCGGGGGAAACTAGTCCGCCCCTCCACTTT
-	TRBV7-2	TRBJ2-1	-	CASSLAIKGQGHNEQFF	TGTGCCAGCAGCTTAGCGATCAAGGGGCAGGGACACAATGAGCAGTTCTTC
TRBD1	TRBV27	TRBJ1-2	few	CASRLGTGGSYTF	TGTGCCAGCAGGTTAGGGACAGGGGGGAGCTACACCTTC
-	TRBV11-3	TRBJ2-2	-	CASSLLRLWGTGELFF	TGTGCCAGCAGCTTACTGAGGTTGTGGGGCACCGGGGAGCTGTTTTTT
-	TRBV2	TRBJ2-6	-	CASSEGGGGANVLTF	TGTGCCAGCAGTGAAGGGGGAGGTGGGGCCAACGTCCTGACTTTC
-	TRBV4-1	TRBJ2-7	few	CASSPGVGDEQYF	TGCGCCAGCAGCCCCGGGGTGGGCGACGAGCAGTACTTC
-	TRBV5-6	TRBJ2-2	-	CASSLAAAGELFF	TGTGCCAGCAGCTTGGCGGCGGCCGGGGAGCTGTTTTTT
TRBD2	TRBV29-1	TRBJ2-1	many	CSVEGREGRYNEQFF	TGCAGCGTTGAAGGTAGGGAGGGCCGATACAATGAGCAGTTCTTC
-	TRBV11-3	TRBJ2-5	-	CASSLGLTTTGETQYF	TGTGCCAGCAGCTTAGGCCTGACAACCACCGGGGAGACCCAGTACTTC
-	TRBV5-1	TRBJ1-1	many	CASSSQSGRTEAFF	TGCGCCAGCAGCTCCCAATCGGGACGGACGGAAGCTTTCTTT
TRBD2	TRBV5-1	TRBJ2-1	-	CASSDPSGGPYNEQFF	TGCGCCAGCAGTGACCCTAGCGGGGGTCCCTACAATGAGCAGTTCTTC
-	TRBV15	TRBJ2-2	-	CATSREEKWRKDTGELFF	TGTGCCACCAGCAGGGAAGAGAAATGGAGAAAGGACACCGGGGAGCTGTTTTTT
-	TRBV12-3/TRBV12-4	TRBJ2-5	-	CASSLTSRGQETQYF	TGTGCCAGCAGTCTTACTAGCAGGGGACAAGAGACCCAGTACTTC
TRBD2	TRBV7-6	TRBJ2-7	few	CASSLYSGSGIEQYF	TGTGCCAGCAGTTTATATAGCGGGAGTGGGATTGAGCAGTACTTC
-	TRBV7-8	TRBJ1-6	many	CASSLVNSPLHF	TGTGCCAGCAGCTTAGTCAATTCACCCCTCCACTTT
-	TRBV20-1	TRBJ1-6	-	CSATGLQGNSPLHF	TGCAGTGCTACAGGTCTCCAGGGAAATTCACCCCTCCACTTT
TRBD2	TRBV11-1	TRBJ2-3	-	CASRQPGLAGGGTQYF	TGTGCCAGCAGGCAACCGGGACTAGCGGGAGGAGGTACGCAGTATTTT
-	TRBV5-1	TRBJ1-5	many	CASSLETMGQPQHF	TGCGCCAGCAGCTTGGAAACCATGGGGCAGCCCCAGCATTTT
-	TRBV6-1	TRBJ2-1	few	CASSEFGGVPYNEQFF	TGTGCCAGCAGTGAATTCGGGGGAGTGCCCTACAATGAGCAGTTCTTC
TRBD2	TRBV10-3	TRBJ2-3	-	CASASGSTDTQYF	TGTGCCAGCGCTAGCGGGTCAACAGATACGCAGTATTTT
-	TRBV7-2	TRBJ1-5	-	CASSLSHNQPQHF	TGTGCCAGCAGCTTGAGCCACAATCAGCCCCAGCATTTT
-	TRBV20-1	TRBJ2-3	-	CSARDIKGSDTQYF	TGCAGTGCTAGAGATATCAAGGGATCAGATACGCAGTATTTT
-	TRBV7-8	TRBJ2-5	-	CASSLEPGRGETQYF	TGTGCCAGCAGCCTAGAGCCGGGACGAGGGGAGACCCAGTACTTC
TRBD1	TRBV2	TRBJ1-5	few	CASRTTRGRQPQHF	TGTGCCAGCAGAACAACCAGGGGGCGGCAGCCCCAGCATTTT
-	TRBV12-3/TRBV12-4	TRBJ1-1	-	CASSSYRRGGTEAFF	TGTGCCAGCAGTTCCTACAGGAGAGGGGGGACTGAAGCTTTCTTT
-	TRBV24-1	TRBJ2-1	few	CATRGGLAYNEQFF	TGTGCCACCCGAGGGGGACTGGCCTACAATGAGCAGTTCTTC
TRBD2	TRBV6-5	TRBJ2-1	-	CASSYMLAGGPSSYNEQIF	TGTGCCAGCAGTTATATGCTGGCGGGAGGGCCTAGCTCCTACAATGAGCAGATCTTC
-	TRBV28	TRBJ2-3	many	CASSQPWGPTDTQYF	TGTGCCAGCAGTCAGCCGTGGGGCCCCACAGATACGCAGTATTTT
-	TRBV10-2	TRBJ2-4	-	CASSESPANIQYF	TGCGCCAGCAGTGAGTCCCCGGCAAACATTCAGTACTTC
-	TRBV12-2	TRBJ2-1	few	CANRLWTGYNEQFF	TGTGCAAATCGCCTGTGGACGGGATACAATGAGCAGTTCTTC
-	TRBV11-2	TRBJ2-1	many	CASSWSPNFYNEQFF	TGTGCCAGCAGCTGGAGCCCGAACTTCTACAATGAGCAGTTCTTC
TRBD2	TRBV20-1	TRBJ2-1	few	CSANRLSGGGKTNEQFF	TGCAGTGCTAATCGGTTGAGCGGGGGGGGGAAGACGAATGAGCAGTTCTTC
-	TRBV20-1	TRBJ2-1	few	CSAIASSYNEQFF	TGCAGTGCTATAGCTAGCTCCTACAATGAGCAGTTCTTC
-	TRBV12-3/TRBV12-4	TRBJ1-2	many	CATRKNYGYTF	TGTGCCACGCGAAAAAACTATGGCTACACCTTC
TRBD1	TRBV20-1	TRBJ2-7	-	CSAVTGVYEQYF	TGCAGTGCTGTCACAGGGGTCTACGAGCAGTACTTC
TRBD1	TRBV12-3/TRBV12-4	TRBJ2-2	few	CASSLGTGGLPNTGELFF	TGTGCCAGCAGTTTAGGGACAGGGGGCTTACCCAACACCGGGGAGCTGTTTTTT
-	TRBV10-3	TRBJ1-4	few	CAISERPNEKLFF	TGTGCCATCAGTGAGAGACCGAATGAAAAACTGTTTTTT
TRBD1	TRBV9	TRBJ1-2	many	CASSVGQGAGYTF	TGTGCCAGCAGCGTAGGGCAGGGGGCTGGCTACACCTTC
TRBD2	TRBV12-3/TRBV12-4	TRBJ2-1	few	CASSVAGVKNEQFF	TGTGCCAGCAGTGTAGCGGGAGTAAAGAACGAGCAGTTCTTC
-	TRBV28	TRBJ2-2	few	CASDSSASKGAGELFF	TGTGCCAGCGACTCATCGGCCTCAAAGGGAGCCGGGGAGCTGTTTTTT
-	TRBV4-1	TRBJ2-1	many	CASSHRGLEQFF	TGCGCCAGCAGCCACCGAGGCCTGGAGCAGTTCTTC
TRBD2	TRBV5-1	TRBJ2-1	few	CASSLAGTSGLGEQFF	TGCGCCAGCAGCTTGGCCGGGACTAGTGGGTTAGGTGAGCAGTTCTTC
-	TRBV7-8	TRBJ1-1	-	CASSFQGDGNTEAFF	TGTGCCAGCAGCTTCCAGGGAGATGGAAACACTGAAGCTTTCTTT
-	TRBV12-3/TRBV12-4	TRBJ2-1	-	CASSYPGPEQFF	TGTGCCAGCAGTTACCCGGGACCTGAGCAGTTCTTC
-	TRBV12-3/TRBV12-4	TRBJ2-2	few	CASSFQLTGELFF	TGTGCCAGCAGTTTTCAATTAACCGGGGAGCTGTTTTTT
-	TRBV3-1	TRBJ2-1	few	CASSPNWGGHSYNEQFF	TGTGCCAGCAGCCCAAATTGGGGGGGCCACAGCTACAATGAGCAGTTCTTC
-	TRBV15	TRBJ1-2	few	CATSRQVNYGYTF	TGTGCCACCAGCAGACAGGTTAACTATGGCTACACCTTC
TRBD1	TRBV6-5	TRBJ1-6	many	CASSSGTGGDSPLHF	TGTGCCAGCAGTTCGGGGACAGGGGGTGATTCACCCCTCCACTTT
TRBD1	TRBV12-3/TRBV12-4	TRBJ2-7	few	CASASRQGANEQYF	TGTGCCAGCGCTTCGAGACAGGGGGCGAACGAGCAGTACTTC
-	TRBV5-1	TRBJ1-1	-	CASTLGGADREAFF	TGCGCCAGCACTCTGGGGGGAGCAGACAGGGAAGCTTTCTTT
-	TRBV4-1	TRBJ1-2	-	CASSQRAGGDYGYTF	TGCGCCAGCAGCCAAAGGGCGGGGGGCGACTATGGCTACACCTTC
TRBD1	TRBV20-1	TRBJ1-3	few	CSARPEWTGLGNTIYF	TGCAGTGCTCGACCGGAATGGACAGGGCTGGGAAACACCATATATTTT